This T cell receptor beta chain was recorded in a study of OX40 agonist ivuxolimab in advanced cancers. Study background: Subjects had a mean age of about 65 years, with a range of 23 to 79; just over 80% were male.

V was clipped by 4 bases and J by 4 bases; unmatched bases: 8. CDR3 length: 17 residues. Germline V gene data show CDR1 as LGHNA and CDR2 as YNFKEQ. Repertoires were generated with immunoSEQ multiplex PCR, while TCRdb's copy carries only in-frame clones and drops some. The sample holds around 80,000 clones; roughly 86% are singletons and the top ten take 5%. At baseline, cycle 4 day 1, and cycle 7 day 1, blood was sampled. The rearrangement joins TRBV4-2 to TRBJ2-3, with TRBD2 matching 13 bases. The TCR comes from an adult with an advanced solid tumor such as melanoma, head and neck, liver or kidney cancer. Sequencing was performed on CD4+ or CD8+ T cells sorted from blood, taken in a trial of the OX40 agonist ivuxolimab. CDR3 residues: CASSLGLAGEGADTQYF. In DNA form, the CDR3 reads TGTGCCAGCAGCCTAGGACTAGCGGGAGAGGGGGCAGATACGCAGTATTTT.